These 23 T cell receptor beta chains share one sample of origin, sequenced in a study of CD8 T cells in ankylosing spondylitis. Study-wide findings and caveats: About 8 highly homologous variants made up a TCR beta motif, and this motif appeared characteristic of ankylosing spondylitis blood.

TCRdb reanalysed the 5' RACE reads using MiXCR and keeps one entry per CDR3 protein. The sample records approximately 540,000 distinct CDR3 sequences, about 12% being singletons. These TCRs are of unknown antigen specificity. Specimen: blood, either unsorted or a sorted T cell fraction (not recorded which). These receptors were collected from a male donor with ankylosing spondylitis.

The chain combines TRBV11-2 with TRBJ1-2; D remains ambiguous. CDR1 and CDR2 from the germline V gene are SGHAT and FQNNGV. The CDR3 spans 13 residues. V was pared by 1 base and J by 1 base, with 4 bases between. In nucleotides, the CDR3 is TGTGCCAGCAGCTTAGGCAATAACTATGGCTACACCTTC. It yields the protein CASSLGNNYGYTF.

This clonotype was seen a handful of times. The rearrangement joins TRBV6-2 or TRBV6-3 to TRBJ2-3; 8 nucleotides align to TRBD2. Germline V gene data show CDR1 as MNHEY and CDR2 as SVGEGT. The CDR3 runs to 15 residues. The ends lost 6 bases at V and 4 bases at J; junction bases unmatched: 9. The CDR3 coding sequence is TGTGCCAGCAGCCCGAGGAGCGGGAGCGCAGATACGCAGTATTTT. Its translation is CASSPRSGSADTQYF.

This clonotype was found once. The chain couples TRBV30 to TRBJ2-7; D gene uncertain. The CDR3 contains 13 residues. Trimming took off 1 base at V and 7 bases at J, with 14 bases between the two ends. Germline V gene data show CDR1 as GTSNPN and CDR2 as SVGIG (reference sequence). The CDR3, as DNA: TGTGCCTGGAGTGGTCGAGGCTCGTGGGAGCAGTACGTC. Translated: CAWSGRGSWEQYV.

The chain couples TRBV11-3 to TRBJ2-1, with TRBD2 matching 12 bases. The CDR3 totals 21 residues. From germline, CDR1 is SGHNT and CDR2 YENEEA. V gave up 4 bases and J gave up 3 bases; unmatched junction bases: 19. The CDR3 protein is CASSSLPGLAGYFGFYNEQFF. CDR3 DNA sequence: TGTGCCAGCAGCTCCCTTCCCGGACTAGCGGGGTACTTTGGGTTCTACAATGAGCAGTTCTTC.

V gene TRBV5-1 combines with J gene TRBJ1-5, with D perhaps matching TRBD1 (6 bases). The germline V gene encodes CDR1 SGHRS and CDR2 YFSETQ. The length of the CDR3 is 14 residues. The V end lost 4 bases, the J end lost 5 bases, and 13 bases lay between the germline ends. The CDR3 protein is CASSPEGGDQPQHF. The CDR3 DNA reads TGCGCCAGCAGCCCCGAAGGGGGGGATCAGCCCCAGCATTTT. The variable domain in full, completed from reference TRBV5-1 and TRBJ1-5, reads KAGVTQTPRYLIKTRGQQVTLSCSPISGHRSVSWYQQTPGQGLQFLFEYFSETQRNKGNFPGRFSGRQFSNSRSEMNVSTLELGDSALYLCASSPEGGDQPQHFGDGTRLSIL.

This clonotype was recorded many times. This rearrangement joins TRBV5-1 to TRBJ2-3; 13 nucleotides agree with TRBD2. V shed 5 bases and J 2 bases; nucleotides not matched to a gene: 5. The CDR3 spans 16 residues. Germline V gene data show CDR1 as SGHRS and CDR2 as YFSETQ. CDR3 sequence reads: CASRRTSGSNTDTQYF. The DNA for the CDR3 is TGCGCCAGCAGAAGGACTAGCGGGAGTAACACAGATACGCAGTATTTT. Full variable domain (outside the CDR3, taken from reference TRBV5-1 and TRBJ2-3): KAGVTQTPRYLIKTRGQQVTLSCSPISGHRSVSWYQQTPGQGLQFLFEYFSETQRNKGNFPGRFSGRQFSNSRSEMNVSTLELGDSALYLCASRRTSGSNTDTQYFGPGTRLTVL.

This clonotype was counted many times. This chain connects TRBV12-3 or TRBV12-4 to TRBJ2-2, with 7 bases that match TRBD1. This CDR3 spans 15 amino acids. With 5 bases clipped from V and 1 base from J, the junction kept 4 bases outside the gene matches. CDR3: CASSARTGNTGELFF. In DNA form, the CDR3 reads TGTGCCAGCAGTGCGAGGACAGGGAACACCGGGGAGCTGTTTTTT.

This clonotype has a count of ten or more. The chain links TRBV5-1 to TRBJ2-1, with D perhaps matching TRBD2 (6 bases). Germline CDR1 SGHRS, CDR2 YFSETQ. V lost 1 base to trimming and J lost 1 base, with 9 bases between them. This CDR3 has 15 amino acids. CDR3 sequence: CASSLNGGSYNEQFF. In DNA, the CDR3 is TGCGCCAGCAGCTTGAACGGGGGATCCTACAATGAGCAGTTCTTC.

The chain couples TRBV12-3 or TRBV12-4 to TRBJ1-3; no firm D call. CDR3 length: 14 residues. V was clipped by 7 bases and J by 2 bases, with 12 bases between them. In nucleotides, the CDR3 is TGTGCCAGCACCCCCACGGTTGCTGGAAACACCATATATTTT. This encodes CASTPTVAGNTIYF.

The chain employs TRBV11-2 and TRBJ2-3; 9 bases are shared with TRBD2. Germline-derived CDR1 and CDR2 are SGHAT and FQNNGV. The CDR3 extends over 19 amino acids. V lost 4 bases, J lost 0 bases, and 14 bases stayed unmatched. The DNA for the CDR3 is TGTGCCAGCAGCTATTACAGGGCTAGCGGGATAACTAGCACAGATACGCAGTATTTT. Encoded protein: CASSYYRASGITSTDTQYF.

The J gene is TRBJ2-2, the V gene TRBV19, with D perhaps TRBD1 (6 bases). CDR3 length: 13 residues. Germline lookup yields CDR1 LNHDA and CDR2 SQIVND (reference sequence). V was shortened by 5 bases and J by 6 bases, with 10 bases between the two germline ends. CDR3 nucleotides: TGTGCCAGTAGTCCAGGACAGCCCGGGGAGCTGTTTTTT. Amino acids: CASSPGQPGELFF.

The chain carries TRBV12-3 or TRBV12-4 and TRBJ2-5; 8 bases are shared with TRBD1. The CDR3 loop spans 15 amino acids. Trimming took 5 bases from V and 5 from J; bases not matched to a gene: 10. The CDR3 spells CASSLRQGAQETQYF. CDR3 in DNA: TGTGCCAGCAGTCTGAGGCAGGGGGCGCAGGAGACCCAGTACTTC.

The chain combines TRBV11-3 with TRBJ2-1; 12 bases fit TRBD2. V was pared by 3 bases and J by 4 bases, with 7 bases of the junction left unmatched. In germline, CDR1 is SGHNT, CDR2 YENEEA. The CDR3 spans 17 residues. The CDR3 region is CASSLGLAGPTYNEQFF. The CDR3 bases are TGTGCCAGCAGCTTGGGACTAGCGGGCCCGACGTACAATGAGCAGTTCTTC.

This clonotype was seen a single time. The rearrangement links TRBV5-1 to TRBJ2-1; D is unclear. The CDR3 sequence is 16 residues long. V was trimmed by 0 bases and J by 0 bases, leaving 10 bases between them. Per germline, CDR1 SGHRS and CDR2 YFSETQ. CDR3 region: CASSLVPLSSYNEQFF. CDR3 sequence (DNA): TGCGCCAGCAGCTTGGTGCCCCTATCCTCCTACAATGAGCAGTTCTTC.

The CDR3 bases are TGTGCCAGCAGCTTAGGTATGGGTAACAATCAGCCCCAGCATTTT. This sequence encodes CASSLGMGNNQPQHF. The V and J genes are TRBV7-9 and TRBJ1-5, with D hard to call. The ends were cut back, 1 base at V and 3 bases at J, with 10 bases in the middle. Germline CDR1 and CDR2: SEHNR and FQNEAQ (reference sequence). The CDR3 spans 15 residues.

The genes are TRBV20-1 and TRBJ1-3; TRBD1 is a possible D gene (5 bases). The CDR3 runs to 13 residues. V gave up 5 bases and J gave up 2 bases, with 10 bases separating them. Germline-derived CDR1 and CDR2 are DFQATT and SNEGSKA (reference sequence). The CDR3 DNA reads TGCAGTGCTCTCGGCAGGGCTGGAAACACCATATATTTT. Its protein product is CSALGRAGNTIYF.

This clonotype showed up just a few times. The chain has TRBV27 and TRBJ2-3; D gene ambiguous. Trimming stripped 1 base from V and 4 bases from J, with 3 bases between. The CDR3 is 12 residues long. CDR1 MNHEY and CDR2 SMNVEV come from the germline V gene (reference sequence). Written as DNA, the CDR3 is TGTGCCAGCAGTTTATTCCCAGATACGCAGTATTTT. Translating gives CASSLFPDTQYF.

The rearrangement uses TRBV12-3 or TRBV12-4 and TRBJ1-1; D may be TRBD1 (5 bases). Between the trimmed V and J ends, which lost 5 bases and 1 base, there was a span of 14 bases. This CDR3 is 15 amino acids long. The CDR3 sequence is CASSTSGQGNTEAFF. The CDR3 nucleotides are TGTGCCAGCAGTACCTCGGGGCAGGGGAACACTGAAGCTTTCTTT.

This sequence joins TRBV7-9 and TRBJ2-2; TRBD2 matches 8 bases. Per the germline V gene, CDR1 is SEHNR and CDR2 is FQNEAQ (reference sequence). J was trimmed by 7 bases and V by 5 bases; bases with no gene match: 6. The CDR3 runs to 14 residues. The CDR3, as DNA: TGTGCCAGCAGCCCCGGACTAGCCGGCGGGGAGCTGTTTTTT. Amino acids: CASSPGLAGGELFF. Looking up the rest from reference TRBV7-9 and TRBJ2-2 gives the full variable domain: DTGVSQNPRHKITKRGQNVTFRCDPISEHNRLYWYRQTLGQGPEFLTYFQNEAQLEKSRLLSDRFSAERPKGSFSTLEIQRTEQGDSAMYLCASSPGLAGGELFFGEGSRLTVL.

This clonotype occurred many times. This rearrangement joins TRBV10-3 to TRBJ2-7; maybe TRBD2 (5 bases). The CDR3 sequence is 13 residues long. The V gene lost 11 bases and the J gene lost 3 bases, with 17 bases spanning the gap. Germline CDR1 ENHRY, CDR2 SYGVKD. CDR3 protein: CASSRGSGYEQYF. The CDR3 region has the DNA TGTGCCTCCTCTCGGGGAAGCGGCTACGAGCAGTACTTC.

The V gene is TRBV5-5, the J gene TRBJ2-3; D ambiguous. This CDR3 region has 13 residues. Germline V gives CDR1 SGHKS, CDR2 YYEKEE (reference sequence). Trimming stripped 4 bases from V and 6 bases from J, with 12 bases between. In nucleotides, the CDR3 is TGTGCCAGCAGCATCCAAGTAGGTGATACGCAGTATTTT. Translating gives CASSIQVGDTQYF.

This clonotype showed up just a few times. The chain has TRBV20-1 and TRBJ2-3, with 7 bases fitting TRBD2. Germline CDR1 is DFQATT and CDR2 is SNEGSKA (reference sequence). V gave up 3 bases and J gave up 7 bases; unmatched junction bases: 10. The CDR3 sequence is 14 residues long. CDR3 sequence: CSASPSGKGYTQYF. The CDR3 bases are TGCAGTGCTAGTCCCAGCGGGAAAGGATATACGCAGTATTTT.

This clonotype has at least ten counts. The chain carries TRBV4-2 and TRBJ2-1; D gene uncertain. Trimming cost V 0 bases and J 0 bases, with 12 bases left between them. Germline V CDR1 and CDR2: LGHNA, YNFKEQ. The CDR3 has 17 residues. DNA for the CDR3: TGTGCCAGCAGCCAAGAAGGTTCAGGTTCCTCCTACAATGAGCAGTTCTTC. Residues: CASSQEGSGSSYNEQFF.